This T cell receptor beta chain was retrieved from a study of blood T cell repertoires in COVID-19 (dated by TCRdb to the early 2020s). About the full investigation: Samples from collaborators originated in the United States, Italy and Spain and spanned both the acute and convalescent phases of COVID-19. Nearly every sample came with metadata listing a de-identified subject ID, COVID-19 status, age in years and sex. The repertoires were released in a freely available public database intended as a resource for research on the immune response to SARS-CoV-2. HLA class I and class II types, where available, came from metadata supplied by the sample provider rather than from assay-based typing. The samples were drawn from the first 160 participants of the ongoing ImmuneRACE study and from 1,254 subjects provided by 6 global collaborators. The material from the prospective study consisted of cDNA or gDNA derived from T cells, B-cell-depleted T cells, or PBMCs. The dataset comprised deeply sampled blood TCRbeta repertoires from subjects exposed to, actively infected with, or recovered from COVID-19. Paper-wide results and their limitations: Clinical and demographic metadata were provided uncurated, with the amount varying by source and participant.

At one collaborating source in Seattle, patients were enrolled during active infection and were followed longitudinally through the course of disease. The collaborating institutions used their own protocols to collect whole blood in K2EDTA tubes. Collaborator samples were shipped for TCRbeta analysis as frozen whole blood, isolated PBMCs, or DNA extracted from either sample type. Including cysteine and phenylalanine, the CDR3 has 17 amino acids. Kept here is only the CDR3 DNA, which spans 51 bases and is read in frame from base 1. Between the V and J ends, shortened by 2 bases and 1 base respectively, the junction contains 17 bases. Via the germline V gene (reference sequence), CDR1 is LNHDA and CDR2 SQIVND. TCRbeta CDR3 regions were amplified from genomic DNA using the immunoSEQ Assay, a bias-controlled multiplex PCR. The study's processing was this. The number of nucleated cells in each sample was estimated from the amplification of reference gene primers within the assay. Sequence reads were collapsed and filtered to measure the absolute abundance of every unique TCRbeta CDR3 rearrangement. For each sample, productive Simpson clonality was calculated by taking the square root of Simpson's diversity index across productive rearrangements. TCRdb stores this immuneACCESS table with in-frame sequences only. Part of the clones is absent; in the studies checked, under half of the shortfall reflects unresolved V genes, and no reason is known for the rest. D and trimming come from the DNA, and the V and J calls and clone size come from that table. For this sample there are some 360,000 clones; approximately 89% appear just once. About 3.9% of the sample belongs to the ten largest clones.

Concerning this clone itself: Its recognized antigen is unknown. Within one base of it there is no much larger clone, and no base qualities were kept.

The sequencing input was peripheral blood. The rearranged chain carries TRBV19 and TRBJ1-1, with an unclear D gene assignment. This clonotype was obtained from a woman aged 60-75 years with COVID-19, enrolled during active disease. The CDR3 amino acid sequence is: CASSIILSGGKNTEAFF. The DNA sequence is as follows: TGTGCCAGTAGTATAATTTTATCCGGCGGCAAGAACACTGAAGCTTTCTTT. Where the CDR3 stops, the reference TRBV19 and TRBJ1-1 genes take over; the full variable domain is DGGITQSPKYLFRKEGQNVTLSCEQNLNHDAMYWYRQDPGQGLRLIYYSQIVNDFQKGDIAEGYSVSREKKESFPLTVTSAQKNPTAFYLCASSIILSGGKNTEAFFGQGTRLTVV.